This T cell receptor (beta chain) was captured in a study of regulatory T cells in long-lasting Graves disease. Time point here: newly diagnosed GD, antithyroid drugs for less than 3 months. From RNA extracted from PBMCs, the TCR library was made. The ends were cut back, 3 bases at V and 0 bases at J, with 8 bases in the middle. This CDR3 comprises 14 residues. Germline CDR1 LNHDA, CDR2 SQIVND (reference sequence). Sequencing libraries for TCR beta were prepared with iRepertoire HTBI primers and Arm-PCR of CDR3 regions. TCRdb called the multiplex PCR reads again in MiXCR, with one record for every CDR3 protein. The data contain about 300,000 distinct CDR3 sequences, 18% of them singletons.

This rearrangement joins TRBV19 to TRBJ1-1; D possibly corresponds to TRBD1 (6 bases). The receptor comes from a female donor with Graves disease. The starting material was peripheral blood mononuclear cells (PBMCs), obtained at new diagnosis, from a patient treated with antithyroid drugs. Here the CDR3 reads CASSIGQMNTEAFF. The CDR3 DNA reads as TGTGCCAGTAGTATCGGACAGATGAACACTGAAGCTTTCTTT.